This TCR beta chain was sequenced for a study of T cell changes during pregnancy in multiple sclerosis. This CDR3 contains 12 residues. V dropped 5 bases and J dropped 5; count of bases not matched to a gene: 1. Germline assignment: CDR1 SEHNR and CDR2 FQNEAQ (reference sequence). Generated by immunoSEQ multiplex PCR, the TCRdb table keeps only in-frame clones and is missing some. The sample yields roughly 93,000 clones, 85% to 95% seen once. This rearrangement joins TRBV7-9 to TRBJ1-2; 8 bases align to TRBD1. The sequenced sample was peripheral blood, obtained in the first trimester of pregnancy. The clonotype was recovered from a female donor in good health, enrolled as a control in a pregnancy study. The CDR3 loop reads CASSRQGYGYTF. CDR3 DNA sequence: TGTGCCAGCAGCCGACAGGGGTATGGCTACACCTTC.